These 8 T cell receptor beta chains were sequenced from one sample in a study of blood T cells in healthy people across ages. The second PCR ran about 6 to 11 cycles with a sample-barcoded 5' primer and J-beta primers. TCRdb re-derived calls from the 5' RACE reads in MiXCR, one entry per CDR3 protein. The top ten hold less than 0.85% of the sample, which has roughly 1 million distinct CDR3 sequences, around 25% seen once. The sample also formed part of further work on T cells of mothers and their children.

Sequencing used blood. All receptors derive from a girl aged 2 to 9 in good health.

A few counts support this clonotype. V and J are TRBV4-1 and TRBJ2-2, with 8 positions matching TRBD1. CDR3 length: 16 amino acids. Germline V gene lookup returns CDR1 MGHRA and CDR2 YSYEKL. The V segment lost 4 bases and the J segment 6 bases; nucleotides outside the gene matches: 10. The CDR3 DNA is TGCGCCAGCAGCCTCACAGGGGGGCCCGGTCCCGGGGAGCTGTTTTTT. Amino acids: CASSLTGGPGPGELFF.

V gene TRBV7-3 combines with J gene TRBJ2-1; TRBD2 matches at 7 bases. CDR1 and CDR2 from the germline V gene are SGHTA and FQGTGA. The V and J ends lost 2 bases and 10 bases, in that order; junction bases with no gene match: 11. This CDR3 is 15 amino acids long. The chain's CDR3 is CASSLEGPPAGEQFF. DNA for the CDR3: TGTGCCAGCAGCTTAGAGGGACCCCCAGCGGGGGAGCAGTTCTTC.

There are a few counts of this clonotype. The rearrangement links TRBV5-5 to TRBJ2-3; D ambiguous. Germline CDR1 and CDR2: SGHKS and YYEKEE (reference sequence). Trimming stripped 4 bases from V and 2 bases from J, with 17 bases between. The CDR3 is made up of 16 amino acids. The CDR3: CASSPYGQEITDTQYF. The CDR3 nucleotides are TGTGCCAGCAGCCCCTATGGGCAGGAGATCACAGATACGCAGTATTTT.

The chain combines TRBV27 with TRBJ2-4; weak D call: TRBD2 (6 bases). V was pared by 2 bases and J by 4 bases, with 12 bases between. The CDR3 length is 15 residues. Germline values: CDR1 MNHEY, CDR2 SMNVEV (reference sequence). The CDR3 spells CASSLEGGGKNIQYF. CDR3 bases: TGTGCCAGCAGTTTAGAGGGCGGAGGGAAAAACATTCAGTACTTC.

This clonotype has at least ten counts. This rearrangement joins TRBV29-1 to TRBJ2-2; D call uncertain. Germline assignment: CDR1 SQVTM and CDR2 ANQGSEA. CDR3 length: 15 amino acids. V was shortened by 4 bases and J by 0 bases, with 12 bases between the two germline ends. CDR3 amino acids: CSVVDGLTNTGELFF. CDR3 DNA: TGCAGCGTTGTGGACGGTCTTACGAACACCGGGGAGCTGTTTTTT.

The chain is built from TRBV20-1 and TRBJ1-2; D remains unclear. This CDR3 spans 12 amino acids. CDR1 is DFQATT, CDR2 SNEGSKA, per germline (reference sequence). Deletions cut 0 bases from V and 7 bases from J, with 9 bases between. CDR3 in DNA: TGCAGTGCTAGAGAGCAGACTGGTGGCTACACCTTC. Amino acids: CSAREQTGGYTF.

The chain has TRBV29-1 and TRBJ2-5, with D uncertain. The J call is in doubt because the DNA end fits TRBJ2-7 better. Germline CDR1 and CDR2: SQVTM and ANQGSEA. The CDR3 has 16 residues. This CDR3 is CSVDRLLTASSYEQYF. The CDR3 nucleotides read TGCAGCGTTGATAGGCTGTTGACGGCAAGCTCCTACGAGCAGTACTTC.

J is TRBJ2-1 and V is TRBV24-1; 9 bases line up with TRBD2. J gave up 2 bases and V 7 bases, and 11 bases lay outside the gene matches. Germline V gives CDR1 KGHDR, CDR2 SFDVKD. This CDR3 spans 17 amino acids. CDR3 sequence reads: CATREGREGRTYNEQFF. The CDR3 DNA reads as TGTGCCACCAGAGAAGGGCGGGAGGGTCGGACCTACAATGAGCAGTTCTTC.